This T cell receptor beta chain emerged from a study of cytotoxic CD8 clonotypes in ibrutinib-treated CLL. Germline V gives CDR1 MDHEN, CDR2 SYDVKM. V was shortened by 7 bases and J by 3 bases, with 27 bases between the two germline ends. The CDR3 loop spans 19 amino acids. Produced via immunoSEQ multiplex PCR; TCRdb's table is partial and in-frame only. The repertoire holds approximately 150,000 clones, approximately 75% seen once, with around 30% in the top ten. The TCR was taken from a human donor with chronic lymphocytic leukemia. The source material was PBMCs, sampled after 12 months of ibrutinib treatment. The V gene is TRBV28, the J gene TRBJ2-2; TRBD1 might be the D (6 bases). The chain's CDR3 is CASILGRAGAPEDTGELFF. The CDR3 region has the DNA TGTGCCAGCATCCTCGGTAGGGCAGGGGCCCCCGAGGACACCGGGGAGCTGTTTTTT.